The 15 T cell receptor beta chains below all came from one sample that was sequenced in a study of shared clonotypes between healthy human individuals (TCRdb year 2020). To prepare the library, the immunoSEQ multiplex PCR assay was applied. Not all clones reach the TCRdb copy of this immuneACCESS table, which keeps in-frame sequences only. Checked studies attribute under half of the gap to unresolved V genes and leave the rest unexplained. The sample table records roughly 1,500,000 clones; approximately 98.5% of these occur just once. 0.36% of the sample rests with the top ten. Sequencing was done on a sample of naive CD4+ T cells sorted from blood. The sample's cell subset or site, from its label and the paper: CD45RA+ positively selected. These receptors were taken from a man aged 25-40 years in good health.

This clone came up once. The CDR3 here is CASSLWGSKNIQYF. The CDR3 DNA reads TGTGCCAGCAGTTTATGGGGGTCCAAAAACATTCAGTACTTC. V is TRBV27 and J is TRBJ2-4; either TRBD1 or TRBD2 may fit D (5 bases each). The V end was cut by 1 base, the J end by 2 bases, with 6 bases between. This CDR3 has 14 amino acids. Per the germline V gene, CDR1 is MNHEY and CDR2 is SMNVEV (reference sequence).

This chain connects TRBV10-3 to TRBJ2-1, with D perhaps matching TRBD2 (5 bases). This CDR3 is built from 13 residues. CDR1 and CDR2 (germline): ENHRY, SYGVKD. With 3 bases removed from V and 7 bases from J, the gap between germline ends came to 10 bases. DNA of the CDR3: TGTGCCATCAGTGAATTCAGAGGGAATGAGCAGTTCTTC. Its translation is CAISEFRGNEQFF.

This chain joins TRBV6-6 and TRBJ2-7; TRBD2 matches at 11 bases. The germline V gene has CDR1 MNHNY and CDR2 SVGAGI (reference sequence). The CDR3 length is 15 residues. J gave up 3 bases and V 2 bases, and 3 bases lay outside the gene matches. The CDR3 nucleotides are TGTGCCAGCAGTTACCCCGGACTAGCGGGCTACGAGCAGTACTTC. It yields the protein CASSYPGLAGYEQYF.

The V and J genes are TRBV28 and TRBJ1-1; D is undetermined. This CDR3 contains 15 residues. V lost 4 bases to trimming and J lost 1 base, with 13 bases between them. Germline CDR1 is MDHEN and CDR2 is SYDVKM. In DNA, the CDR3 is TGTGCCAGCAGTTACCCAAACAGAGAGAACACTGAAGCTTTCTTT. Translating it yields CASSYPNRENTEAFF. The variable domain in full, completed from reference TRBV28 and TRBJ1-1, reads DVKVTQSSRYLVKRTGEKVFLECVQDMDHENMFWYRQDPGLGLRLIYFSYDVKMKEKGDIPEGYSVSREKKERFSLILESASTNQTSMYLCASSYPNRENTEAFFGQGTRLTVV.

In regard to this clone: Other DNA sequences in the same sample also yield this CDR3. The CDR3 bases are TGTGCCAGCAGTGAAGGGGGCAGCTCCTACGAGCAGTACTTC. This translates into CASSEGGSSYEQYF. This rearrangement joins TRBV6-1 to TRBJ2-7, with TRBD1 as a possible D gene (5 bases). Germline lookup yields CDR1 MNHNS and CDR2 SASEGT. V was shortened by 1 base and J by 0 bases, with 7 bases between the two germline ends. This CDR3 is built from 14 residues.

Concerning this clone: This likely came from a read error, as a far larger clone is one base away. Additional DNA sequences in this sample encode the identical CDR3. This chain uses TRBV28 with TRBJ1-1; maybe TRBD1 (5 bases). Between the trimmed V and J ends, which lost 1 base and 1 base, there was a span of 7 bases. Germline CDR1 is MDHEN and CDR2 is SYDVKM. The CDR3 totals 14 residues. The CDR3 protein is CASSLLGANTEAFF. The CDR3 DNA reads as TGTGCCAGCAGTTTATTAGGGGCGAACACTGAAGCTTTCTTT.

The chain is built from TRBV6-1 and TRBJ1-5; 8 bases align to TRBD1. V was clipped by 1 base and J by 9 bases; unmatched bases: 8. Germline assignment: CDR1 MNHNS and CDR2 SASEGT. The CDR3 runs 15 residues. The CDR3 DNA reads TGTGCCAGCAGTGAAGGGCAGGGGGCGCTCGGGCCCCAGCATTTT. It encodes CASSEGQGALGPQHF.

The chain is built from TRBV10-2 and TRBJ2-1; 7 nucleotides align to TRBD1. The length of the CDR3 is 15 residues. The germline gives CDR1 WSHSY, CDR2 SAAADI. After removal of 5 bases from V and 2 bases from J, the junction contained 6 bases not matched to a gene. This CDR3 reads CASSLTGSTYNEQFF. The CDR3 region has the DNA TGCGCCAGCAGTCTGACAGGGAGCACCTACAATGAGCAGTTCTTC.

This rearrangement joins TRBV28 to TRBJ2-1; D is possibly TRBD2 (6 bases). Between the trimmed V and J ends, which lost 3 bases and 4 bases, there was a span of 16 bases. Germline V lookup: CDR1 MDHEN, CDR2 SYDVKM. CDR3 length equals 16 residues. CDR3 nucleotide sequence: TGTGCCAGCAGTTTGGTTACTAGCCTGAGTTACAATGAGCAGTTCTTC. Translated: CASSLVTSLSYNEQFF.

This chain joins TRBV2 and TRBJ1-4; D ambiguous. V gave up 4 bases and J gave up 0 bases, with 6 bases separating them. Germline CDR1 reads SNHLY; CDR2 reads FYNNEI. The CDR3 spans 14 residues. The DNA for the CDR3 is TGTGCCAGCAGTGCATGGGCAACTAATGAAAAACTGTTTTTT. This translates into CASSAWATNEKLFF.

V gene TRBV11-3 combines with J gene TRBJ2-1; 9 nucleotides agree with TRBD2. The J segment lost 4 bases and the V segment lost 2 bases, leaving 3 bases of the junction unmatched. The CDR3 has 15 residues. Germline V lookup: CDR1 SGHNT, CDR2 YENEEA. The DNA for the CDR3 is TGTGCCAGCAGCTTAAGGGCGGGAGGGTACAATGAGCAGTTCTTC. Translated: CASSLRAGGYNEQFF.

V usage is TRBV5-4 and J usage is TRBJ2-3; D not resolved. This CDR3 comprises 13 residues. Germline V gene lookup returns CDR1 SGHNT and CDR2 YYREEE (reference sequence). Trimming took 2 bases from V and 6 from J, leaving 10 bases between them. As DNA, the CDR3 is TGTGCCAGCAGCTTCCTGCCGCGGGATACGCAGTATTTT. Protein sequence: CASSFLPRDTQYF. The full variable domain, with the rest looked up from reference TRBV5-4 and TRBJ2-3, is ETGVTQSPTHLIKTRGQQVTLRCSSQSGHNTVSWYQQALGQGPQFIFQYYREEENGRGNFPPRFSGLQFPNYSSELNVNALELDDSALYLCASSFLPRDTQYFGPGTRLTVL.

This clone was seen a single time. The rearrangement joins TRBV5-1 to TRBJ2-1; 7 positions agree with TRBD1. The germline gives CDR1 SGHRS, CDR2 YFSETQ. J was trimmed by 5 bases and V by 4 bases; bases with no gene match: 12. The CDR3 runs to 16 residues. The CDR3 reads CASSLQGYTGNNEQFF. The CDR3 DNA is TGCGCCAGCAGCCTACAGGGGTATACGGGGAACAATGAGCAGTTCTTC.

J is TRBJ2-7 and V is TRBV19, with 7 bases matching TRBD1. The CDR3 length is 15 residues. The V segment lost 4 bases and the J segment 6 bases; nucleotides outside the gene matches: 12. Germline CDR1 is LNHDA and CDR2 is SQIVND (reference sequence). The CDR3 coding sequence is TGTGCCAGTAGTAAACACACAGGGGTCGGTGGCGAGCAGTACTTC. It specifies CASSKHTGVGGEQYF.

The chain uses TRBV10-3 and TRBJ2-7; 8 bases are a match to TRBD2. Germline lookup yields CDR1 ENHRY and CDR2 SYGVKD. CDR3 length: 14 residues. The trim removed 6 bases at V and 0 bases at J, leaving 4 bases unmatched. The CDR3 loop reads CAIRGAGGSYEQYF. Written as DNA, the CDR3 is TGTGCCATCAGGGGGGCGGGAGGCTCCTACGAGCAGTACTTC.